The 31 T cell receptor beta chains reported below all come from one sample, sequenced in a study of blood T cell repertoires in COVID-19. Generated by immunoSEQ multiplex PCR, the TCRdb table keeps only in-frame clones and is missing some. Of roughly 300,000 clones in the sample, 65% to 85% are singletons; the top ten hold 0.95% to 1.5%. The sample taken for sequencing was peripheral blood. These receptors all come from a woman aged 45-59 years with acute or convalescent COVID-19.

The V call is TRBV25-1, the J call TRBJ2-7, with D possibly being TRBD2 (5 bases). The V gene lost 8 bases and the J gene lost 0 bases, with 14 bases spanning the gap. The CDR3 totals 14 residues. Germline lookup yields CDR1 MGHDK and CDR2 SYGVNS. The CDR3 spells CASQIPGSSYEQYF. The CDR3 coding sequence is TGTGCCAGCCAAATCCCGGGGAGCTCCTACGAGCAGTACTTC.

The CDR3: CASSLTGGPYEQFF. Here the CDR3 DNA reads TGTGCCAGCAGCTTAACGGGGGGGCCCTATGAGCAGTTCTTC. V gene TRBV5-5 combines with J gene TRBJ2-1; 8 bases agree with TRBD2. The germline V gene encodes CDR1 SGHKS and CDR2 YYEKEE (reference sequence). Unmatched junction bases numbered 6, after V lost 2 bases and J lost 8 bases. The CDR3 covers 14 residues.

The chain has TRBV5-5 and TRBJ2-3; 10 nucleotides align to TRBD1. With 1 base clipped from V and 5 bases from J, the junction kept 7 bases outside the gene matches. This CDR3 comprises 16 residues. Germline CDR1 and CDR2: SGHKS and YYEKEE (reference sequence). The CDR3 coding sequence is TGTGCCAGCAGCTTGATTCCGGGACAGGGGCAAGATACGCAGTATTTT. Protein product: CASSLIPGQGQDTQYF.

About this clone: An end of the junction does not agree with germline; a read error may underlie this. J is TRBJ1-1 and V is TRBV12-3 or TRBV12-4; a weak D match, TRBD1 (5 bases). This CDR3 contains 12 residues. The CDR3 DNA is TGCACCAGTGGGGGGGTGAACACTGAAGCTTTCTTT. Amino acid sequence: CTSGGVNTEAFF.

This chain joins TRBV6-6 and TRBJ1-5; D perhaps matches TRBD1 (5 bases). This CDR3 has 15 residues. Germline V gene lookup returns CDR1 MNHNY and CDR2 SVGAGI (reference sequence). V was trimmed by 3 bases and J by 4 bases, leaving 13 bases between them. The CDR3 nucleotides are TGTGCCAGCAGTTATAACAGGTTTACTAATCAGCCCCAGCATTTT. Residues: CASSYNRFTNQPQHF.

CDR3 amino acids: CASSPGSPDGYTF. DNA of the CDR3: TGCGCCAGCTCCCCCGGGTCTCCGGATGGCTACACCTTC. The chain links TRBV5-1 to TRBJ1-2, with no clear D. The CDR3 covers 13 residues. Trimming left V 7 bases short and J 6 bases short, with 16 bases between. CDR1 is SGHRS and CDR2 is YFSETQ in the germline V gene.

This chain connects TRBV2 to TRBJ1-5; tentative D call: TRBD1 (6 bases). Per the germline V gene, CDR1 is SNHLY and CDR2 is FYNNEI. CDR3 size: 15 residues. Trimming took 5 bases from V and 6 from J, leaving 17 bases between them. The CDR3 is CASSWDTERGQPQHF. The CDR3 region has the DNA TGTGCCAGCAGTTGGGACACGGAAAGGGGTCAGCCCCAGCATTTT. The variable domain in full, completed from reference TRBV2 and TRBJ1-5, reads EPEVTQTPSHQVTQMGQEVILRCVPISNHLYFYWYRQILGQKVEFLVSFYNNEISEKSEIFDDQFSVERPDGSNFTLKIRSTKLEDSAMYFCASSWDTERGQPQHFGDGTRLSIL.

Comment on this clone: A read error may account for a junction end that differs from germline. The CDR3 spells CSALQNSEAFF. The CDR3 DNA follows: TGCAGTGCTCTCCAGAACAGTGAAGCTTTCTTT. The chain couples TRBV20-1 to TRBJ1-1, with unresolved D. Per germline, CDR1 DFQATT and CDR2 SNEGSKA (reference sequence). The CDR3 is 11 amino acids.

The chain is built from TRBV6-6 and TRBJ2-5; TRBD2 agrees at 7 bases. In germline, CDR1 is MNHNY, CDR2 SVGAGI (reference sequence). The J segment lost 2 bases and the V segment lost 3 bases, leaving 3 bases of the junction unmatched. CDR3 length: 14 amino acids. The CDR3 sequence is CASSYGGLQETQYF. DNA for the CDR3: TGTGCCAGCAGTTATGGGGGACTACAAGAGACCCAGTACTTC.

The V and J genes are TRBV12-2 and TRBJ2-7; the table's D call of TRBD1 was not tested on the DNA. TRBV12-2 is classified as a pseudogene. This CDR3 is built from 17 residues. CDR3 amino acids: CASRFVVPGQGSYEQYV. The CDR3 DNA is TGTGCAAGTCGCTTTGTCGTTCCGGGACAGGGGTCCTACGAGCAGTACGTC.

The chain links TRBV5-1 to TRBJ2-2; D is unresolved. Trimming cost V 4 bases and J 4 bases, with 8 bases left between them. This CDR3 region has 13 residues. Germline CDR1 reads SGHRS; CDR2 reads YFSETQ. This CDR3 is CASSATVTGELFF. In DNA form, the CDR3 reads TGCGCCAGCAGCGCTACAGTCACCGGGGAGCTGTTTTTT. Based on the CDR3 plus reference TRBV5-1 and TRBJ2-2, the full variable domain is KAGVTQTPRYLIKTRGQQVTLSCSPISGHRSVSWYQQTPGQGLQFLFEYFSETQRNKGNFPGRFSGRQFSNSRSEMNVSTLELGDSALYLCASSATVTGELFFGEGSRLTVL.

The J gene is TRBJ2-1, the V gene TRBV14; the match to TRBD1 covers 8 bases. Trimming cost V 0 bases and J 10 bases; bases outside gene matches: 11. The CDR3 contains 16 residues. Germline V gene data show CDR1 as SGHDN and CDR2 as FVKESK. For the CDR3, the DNA is TGTGCCAGCAGCCAAGAGGGACAGGAGATCCTACCCGAGCAGTTCTTC. It codes for CASSQEGQEILPEQFF.

This rearrangement joins TRBV2 to TRBJ1-4; a possible D gene is TRBD1 (6 bases). This CDR3 is 13 amino acids long. Germline loops: CDR1 SNHLY, CDR2 FYNNEI. With 4 bases removed from V and 8 bases from J, the gap between germline ends came to 11 bases. CDR3 residues: CASSGTGNEKLFF. CDR3 nucleotide sequence: TGTGCCAGCAGTGGAACAGGGAACGAAAAACTGTTTTTT.

The chain combines TRBV6-5 with TRBJ1-3, with a tentative D call TRBD1 (5 bases). V was shortened by 5 bases and J by 4 bases, with 12 bases between the two germline ends. This CDR3 spans 14 amino acids. The V gene's germline CDR1 is MNHEY and CDR2 SVGAGI. The DNA of the CDR3 is TGTGCCAGCAGTACCGGGGGTAGGGGAAACACCATATATTTT. Translating gives CASSTGGRGNTIYF.

The rearrangement joins TRBV5-1 to TRBJ1-4, with TRBD1 as a possible D gene (6 bases). CDR3 length: 14 amino acids. Germline V CDR1 and CDR2: SGHRS, YFSETQ. Trimming left V 4 bases short and J 4 bases short, with 11 bases between. CDR3 region: CASSPGQINEKLFF. The DNA for the CDR3 is TGCGCCAGCAGCCCAGGACAGATTAATGAAAAACTGTTTTTT.

V gene TRBV30 combines with J gene TRBJ2-2, with D uncertain. The CDR3 totals 11 residues. Trimming left V 2 bases short and J 8 bases short, with 6 bases between. From germline, CDR1 is GTSNPN and CDR2 SVGIG (reference sequence). In DNA form, the CDR3 reads TGTGCCTGGAGTACCACAGGGGAGCTGTTTTTT. Encoded protein: CAWSTTGELFF.

This rearrangement joins TRBV9 to TRBJ1-1, with 7 bases identical to TRBD1. The V segment lost 4 bases and the J segment 4 bases; nucleotides outside the gene matches: 7. CDR3 size: 14 residues. Germline-derived CDR1 and CDR2 are SGDLS and YYNGEE. In DNA, the CDR3 is TGTGCCAGCAGCACTCTATCAGGGGGCACTGAAGCTTTCTTT. Translating gives CASSTLSGGTEAFF.

The chain recombines TRBV4-2 with TRBJ2-1; 9 nucleotides agree with TRBD2. J lost 7 bases, V lost 3 bases, and 7 bases had no gene match. Germline CDR1 LGHNA, CDR2 YNFKEQ. The CDR3 has 15 residues. Here the CDR3 reads CASSQKTSGYNEQFF. CDR3 in DNA: TGTGCCAGCAGCCAGAAGACTAGCGGATATAATGAGCAGTTCTTC.

V gene TRBV12-3 or TRBV12-4 combines with J gene TRBJ2-7, with TRBD2 identical over 7 bases. Losses at the gene ends were 4 bases for V and 6 bases for J; bases not matched to a gene: 6. The CDR3 length is 13 residues. The CDR3 region is CASSSGTKSEQYF. Here the CDR3 DNA reads TGTGCCAGCAGTTCCGGGACTAAGAGCGAGCAGTACTTC.

This rearrangement joins TRBV13 to TRBJ2-2, with 10 bases matching TRBD1. The ends lost 5 bases at V and 7 bases at J; junction bases unmatched: 7. This CDR3 comprises 15 residues. In germline, CDR1 is PRHDT, CDR2 FYEKMQ (reference sequence). DNA for the CDR3: TGTGCCAGCAGCATGGACAGGGGGTTTCACGGGGAGCTGTTTTTT. This sequence encodes CASSMDRGFHGELFF.

This sequence joins TRBV5-5 and TRBJ2-5; 11 bases are a match to TRBD2. Germline CDR1 is SGHKS and CDR2 is YYEKEE (reference sequence). V lost 3 bases to trimming and J lost 0 bases; unmatched junction nucleotides: 1. The CDR3 has 15 residues. CDR3 in amino acids: CASSSSGGHQETQYF. CDR3 in DNA: TGTGCCAGCAGCTCTAGCGGGGGGCACCAAGAGACCCAGTACTTC.

The V call is TRBV4-1, the J call TRBJ1-2; unclear D gene. CDR3 length: 14 residues. The germline V and J ends were trimmed by 4 bases and 8 bases, with 17 bases remaining between them. CDR1 is MGHRA, CDR2 YSYEKL, per germline. The CDR3 loop reads CASSPFGSREGYTF. CDR3 DNA: TGCGCCAGCAGCCCCTTTGGGTCCCGGGAGGGCTACACCTTC.

The V and J genes are TRBV7-9 and TRBJ1-4; possibly TRBD1 for D (6 bases). The CDR3 has 15 residues. V lost 6 bases, J lost 7 bases, and 18 bases lay in between. Germline CDR1 reads SEHNR; CDR2 reads FQNEAQ (reference sequence). CDR3 bases: TGTGCCAGCAGTTACACAGGGATTGGGTCTGAAAAACTGTTTTTT. It translates to CASSYTGIGSEKLFF.

The chain uses TRBV7-9 and TRBJ1-4; D uncertain. The germline V and J ends were trimmed by 2 bases and 5 bases, with 15 bases remaining between them. Germline V gene data show CDR1 as SEHNR and CDR2 as FQNEAQ (reference sequence). The length of the CDR3 is 16 residues. The CDR3 here is CASSLYTVAVNEKLFF. CDR3 DNA sequence: TGTGCCAGCAGCTTATACACAGTGGCTGTCAATGAAAAACTGTTTTTT.

The genes are TRBV27 and TRBJ2-1; 7 bases line up with TRBD1. The CDR3 totals 16 residues. Germline V gene lookup returns CDR1 MNHEY and CDR2 SMNVEV (reference sequence). V lost 2 bases and J lost 0; bases outside the gene matches: 4. CDR3 sequence reads: CASSLQGVSSYNEQFF. In DNA, the CDR3 is TGTGCCAGCAGTTTACAGGGGGTGAGCTCCTACAATGAGCAGTTCTTC.

The CDR3 nucleotides are TGTGCCAGCAGTGACTCCTCGGCCAGCGGGGGTCACTACAATGAGCAGTTCTTC. This codes for CASSDSSASGGHYNEQFF. V and J are TRBV6-4 and TRBJ2-1; TRBD2 matches 8 bases. Germline assignment: CDR1 MRHNA and CDR2 SNTAGT. The V and J ends lost 0 bases and 3 bases, in that order; junction bases with no gene match: 10. The CDR3 length is 18 residues.

V and J are TRBV2 and TRBJ1-2; TRBD1 agrees at 7 bases. CDR1 SNHLY and CDR2 FYNNEI come from the germline V gene. The ends lost 2 bases at V and 8 bases at J; junction bases unmatched: 17. The CDR3 totals 17 residues. CDR3 sequence: CASSEPLSTGRSRGYTF. The CDR3 DNA is TGTGCCAGCAGTGAACCTCTTTCGACAGGGAGATCGCGCGGCTACACCTTC.

The chain uses TRBV7-9 and TRBJ2-2; 8 nucleotides line up with TRBD1. The CDR3 runs 15 residues. With 2 bases clipped from V and 4 bases from J, the junction kept 3 bases outside the gene matches. Germline CDR1 and CDR2: SEHNR and FQNEAQ (reference sequence). The DNA of the CDR3 is TGTGCCAGCAGCTTACAGGGGGCGGTCACCGGGGAGCTGTTTTTT. This translates into CASSLQGAVTGELFF.

This chain links TRBV28 with TRBJ2-7; 10 positions agree with TRBD2. With V trimmed by 8 bases and J by 0 bases, 1 base remained unmatched. From germline, CDR1 is MDHEN and CDR2 SYDVKM. The CDR3 contains 13 residues. CDR3 sequence reads: CASERGGSYEQYV. In nucleotides, the CDR3 is TGTGCCAGCGAGCGGGGGGGCTCCTACGAGCAGTACGTC.

This clone occurred once. V gene TRBV2 combines with J gene TRBJ2-7, with TRBD2 matching 13 bases. Trimming at V came to 5 bases and at J to 5 bases, leaving 6 bases not matched to a gene. Germline CDR1 reads SNHLY; CDR2 reads FYNNEI. This CDR3 is built from 15 residues. CDR3 amino acids: CASSTGLAGVHEQYF. CDR3 nucleotide sequence: TGTGCCAGCAGTACCGGACTAGCGGGAGTCCACGAGCAGTACTTC.

DNA for the CDR3: TGTGCCAGCAGCCCAGTATCCAACTATGGCTACACCTTC. This codes for CASSPVSNYGYTF. The gene calls are TRBV7-9 and TRBJ1-2; D call uncertain. Trimming left V 5 bases short and J 2 bases short, with 9 bases between. The CDR3 has 13 amino acids. Germline-derived CDR1 and CDR2 are SEHNR and FQNEAQ (reference sequence). Full variable domain (outside the CDR3, taken from reference TRBV7-9 and TRBJ1-2): DTGVSQNPRHKITKRGQNVTFRCDPISEHNRLYWYRQTLGQGPEFLTYFQNEAQLEKSRLLSDRFSAERPKGSFSTLEIQRTEQGDSAMYLCASSPVSNYGYTFGSGTRLTVV.